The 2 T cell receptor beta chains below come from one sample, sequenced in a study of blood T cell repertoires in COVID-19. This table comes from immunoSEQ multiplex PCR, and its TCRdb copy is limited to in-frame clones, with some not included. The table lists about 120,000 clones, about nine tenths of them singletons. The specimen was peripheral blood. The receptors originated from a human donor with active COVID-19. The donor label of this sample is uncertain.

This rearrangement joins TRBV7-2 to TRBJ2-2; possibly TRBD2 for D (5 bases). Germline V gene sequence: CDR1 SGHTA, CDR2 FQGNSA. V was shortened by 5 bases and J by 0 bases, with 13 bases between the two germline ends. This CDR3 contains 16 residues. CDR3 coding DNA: TGTGCCAGCAGCCCCAAAGCTAGCCCGAACACCGGGGAGCTGTTTTTT. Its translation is CASSPKASPNTGELFF.

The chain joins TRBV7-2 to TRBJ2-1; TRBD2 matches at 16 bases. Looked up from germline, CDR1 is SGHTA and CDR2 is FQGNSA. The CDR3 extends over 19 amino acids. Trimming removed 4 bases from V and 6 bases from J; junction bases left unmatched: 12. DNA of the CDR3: TGTGCCAGCAGCTGGACACCGGGACTAGCGGGGGGGCCGTCCAATGAGCAGTTCTTC. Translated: CASSWTPGLAGGPSNEQFF.